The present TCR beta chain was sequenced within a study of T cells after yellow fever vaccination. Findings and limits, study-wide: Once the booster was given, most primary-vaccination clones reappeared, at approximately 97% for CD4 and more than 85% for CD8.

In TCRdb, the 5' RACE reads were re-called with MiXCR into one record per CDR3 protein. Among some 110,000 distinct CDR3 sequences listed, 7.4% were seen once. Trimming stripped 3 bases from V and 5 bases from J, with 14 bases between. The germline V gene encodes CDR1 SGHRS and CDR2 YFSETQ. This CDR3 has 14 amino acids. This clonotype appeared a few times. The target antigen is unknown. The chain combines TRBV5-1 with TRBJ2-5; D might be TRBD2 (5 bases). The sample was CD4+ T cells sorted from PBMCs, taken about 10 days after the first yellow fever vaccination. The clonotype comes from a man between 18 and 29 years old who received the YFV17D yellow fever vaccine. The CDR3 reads CASSYSTSIETQYF. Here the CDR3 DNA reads TGCGCCAGCAGCTACAGCACTAGTATTGAGACCCAGTACTTC.